This TCR beta chain was profiled in a study of metastatic and nonmetastatic thyroid tumors. Overall study: Across blood and tumor or nodule tissue, repertoires from malignant and benign thyroid patients were compared with one another. General study findings and limits: Versus benign nodules, malignant thyroid tumors reportedly had significantly higher TCR beta diversity, in blood and tumor.

Thyroid surgery took place with no prior treatment in any patient. Original analysis: A classifier for distant metastasis in papillary thyroid cancer was constructed using CDR3 differences observed across clinicopathological groups. Via MiXCR, TCRdb re-called the PCR reads. The V and J calls come from TCRdb's annotation, not from the publication. The sample includes under 15,000 clones, approximately 21% seen only once; the top ten take 13% to 15%. CDR3 length: 17 amino acids. The trim removed 7 bases at V and 2 bases at J, leaving 14 bases unmatched. Only a few counts were recorded for this clone. The antigen remains undetermined.

The sample was adjacent normal tissue. The clonotype comes from a female donor with papillary thyroid cancer or a benign thyroid nodule (not recorded which). Some clones in this sample may be carry-over from other donors' samples. J is TRBJ2-7 and V is TRBV12-3 or TRBV12-4; TRBD1 agrees at 10 bases. As DNA, the CDR3 is TGTGCCAGCACCCTTCCCAAGCCGGGGACAGGGGCCTACGAGCAGTACTTC. It translates to CASTLPKPGTGAYEQYF.